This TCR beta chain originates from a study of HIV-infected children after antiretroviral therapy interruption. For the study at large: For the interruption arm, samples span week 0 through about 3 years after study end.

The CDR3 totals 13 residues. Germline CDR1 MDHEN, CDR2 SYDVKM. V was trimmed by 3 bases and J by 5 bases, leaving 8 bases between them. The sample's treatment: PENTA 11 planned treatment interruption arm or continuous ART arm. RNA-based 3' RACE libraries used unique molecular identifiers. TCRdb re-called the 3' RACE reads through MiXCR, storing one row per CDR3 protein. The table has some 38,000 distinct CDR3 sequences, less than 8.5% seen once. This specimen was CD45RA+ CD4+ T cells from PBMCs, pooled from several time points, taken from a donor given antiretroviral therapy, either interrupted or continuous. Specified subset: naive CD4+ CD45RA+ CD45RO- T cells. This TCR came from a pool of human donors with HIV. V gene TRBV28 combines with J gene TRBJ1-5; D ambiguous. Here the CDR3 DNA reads TGTGCCAGCAGTTTCGTGAGTGATCAGCCCCAGCATTTT. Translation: CASSFVSDQPQHF.